What follows are 5 T cell receptor delta chains derived from one specimen sequenced in a study of γδ T cells in repeated Plasmodium falciparum infection. Bulk repertoires came from Vgamma9/Vdelta2+ or Vdelta2-negative gammadelta T cells flow-sorted from PBMC. TCRdb re-called the multiplex PCR reads using CATT. The table has 75,000 to 100,000 delta-chain clones, around 1.4% seen once; the top ten hold 9%. The sample consisted of gamma-delta T cells from blood. These TCRs come from a pool of human donors (malaria-infected and uninfected, not separated).

A note on this clone: A far bigger clonotype differs at one base, so this is likely a read error. This CDR3 is also generated by other DNA sequences in the sample. The chain links TRDV2 to TRDJ1; D uncertain. No J segment appears in TCRdb, so it was assigned here by matching the sequence to germline. Germline CDR1 GEAIGNYY, CDR2 EKD. CDR3 length: 17 amino acids. Deletions cut 0 bases from V and 2 bases from J, with 18 bases between. The DNA for the CDR3 is TGTGCCTGTGACACCGTACTGCCCCACTTTGGGACCGATAAACTCATCTTT. It yields the protein CACDTVLPHFGTDKLIF.

Only a few counts were recorded for this clone. A far larger clone is one nucleotide away, so this likely arose from a read error. This same CDR3 is encoded by further DNA sequences in the sample. DNA of the CDR3: TGCGCCTGTGACACACTGGGGGATACGGATAAAGGGAAACTCATCTTT. It encodes CACDTLGDTDKGKLIF. The V and J genes are TRDV2 and TRDJ1; 13 nucleotides agree with TRDD3. Assignment of the J gene here rests on matching the DNA to germline, because TCRdb gives none. Germline lookup yields CDR1 GEAIGNYY and CDR2 EKD. This CDR3 spans 16 amino acids.

With respect to this clone: This likely came from a read error, as a far larger clone is one base away. This CDR3 is also generated by other DNA sequences in the sample. There is no J gene call, but TRDV1 is given as the V gene; the table names TRDD3, a call not compared with the DNA. CDR3 length: 22 amino acids. Germline values: CDR1 TSWWSYY, CDR2 QGS. CDR3 region: CALGELGGGYAPRPSYTDKLIF. The CDR3 coding sequence is TGTGCTCTTGGGGAACTAGGGGGGGGATACGCGCCGAGGCCCTCGTACACCGATAAACTCATCTTC.

This clone was recorded at least ten times. The chain employs TRDV1 and TRDJ1; perhaps TRDD2 as D (6 bases). V shed 0 bases and J shed 0 bases, with 23 bases lying between them. In germline, CDR1 is TSWWSYY, CDR2 QGS. The CDR3 consists of 20 residues. Here the CDR3 DNA reads TGTGCTCTTGGGGAACTGTCCTACGTGAGGATCCGCCCCTACACCGATAAACTCATCTTT. It codes for CALGELSYVRIRPYTDKLIF.

This clone was found many times. This same CDR3 is encoded by further DNA sequences in the sample. The chain uses TRDV1 and TRDJ1; 13 bases align to TRDD3. The CDR3 covers 21 residues. Germline V gene lookup returns CDR1 TSWWSYY and CDR2 QGS. V was clipped by 0 bases and J by 1 base; unmatched bases: 14. The CDR3 loop is CALGELACTGGYERGTDKLIF. CDR3 sequence (DNA): TGTGCTCTTGGGGAACTCGCATGTACTGGGGGATACGAGAGAGGCACCGATAAACTCATCTTT.